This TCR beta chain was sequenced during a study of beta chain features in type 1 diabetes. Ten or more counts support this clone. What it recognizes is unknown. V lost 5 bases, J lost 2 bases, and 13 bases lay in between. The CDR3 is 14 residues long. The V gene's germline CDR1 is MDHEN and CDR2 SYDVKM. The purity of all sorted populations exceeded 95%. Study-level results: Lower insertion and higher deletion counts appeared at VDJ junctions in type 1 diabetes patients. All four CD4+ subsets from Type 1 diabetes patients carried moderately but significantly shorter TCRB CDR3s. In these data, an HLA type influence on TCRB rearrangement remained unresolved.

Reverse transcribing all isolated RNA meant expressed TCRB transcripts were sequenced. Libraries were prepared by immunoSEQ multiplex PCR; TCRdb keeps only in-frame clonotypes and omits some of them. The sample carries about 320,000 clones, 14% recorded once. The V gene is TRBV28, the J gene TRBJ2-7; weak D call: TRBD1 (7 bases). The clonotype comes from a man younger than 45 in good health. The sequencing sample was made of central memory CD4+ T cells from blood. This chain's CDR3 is CASSIRGRTYEQYV. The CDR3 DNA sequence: TGTGCCAGCAGTATCAGGGGGAGGACCTACGAGCAGTACGTC.